These 3 T cell receptor beta chains originate from one sample sequenced in a study of cytomegalovirus exposure and HLA in healthy donors (dated by TCRdb to about 2017). Receptors were amplified or captured by the immunoSEQ multiplex PCR assay. The multiplex PCR relied on a mix of 60 forward primers for TCR Vbeta segments and 13 reverse primers for TCR Jbeta segments. Entries here come from immuneACCESS through TCRdb and include only in-frame sequences with V and J called. Some clones fail to appear in such tables; in the studies checked, an unresolved V gene covers under half of the shortfall, and the cause of the remainder is unknown. Within this sample are some 130,000 clones, with approximately 80% of them counted one time only. The ten biggest clones cover 2.2% of the sample. Sequencing was performed on PBMCs. These receptors came from a young man in good health and CMV-seronegative.

The J gene is TRBJ2-5, the V gene TRBV4-1, with 8 bases fitting TRBD1. V trimming: 3 bases; J trimming: 7 bases; junction bases outside the gene matches: 13. The length of the CDR3 is 16 residues. CDR1 MGHRA and CDR2 YSYEKL come from the germline V gene. CDR3 in amino acids: CASSHEIQGGRGTQYF. DNA of the CDR3: TGCGCCAGCAGCCATGAAATACAGGGGGGAAGGGGGACCCAGTACTTC.

CDR3 loop: CASSRFEEGHTEAFF. In nucleotides, the CDR3 is TGCGCCAGCAGCCGTTTTGAGGAGGGGCACACTGAAGCTTTCTTT. V gene TRBV4-1 combines with J gene TRBJ1-1, with D possibly TRBD1 on 5 matching bases. The CDR3 runs 15 residues. Per the germline V gene, CDR1 is MGHRA and CDR2 is YSYEKL. The germline V and J ends were trimmed by 4 bases and 3 bases, with 15 bases remaining between them.

The chain links TRBV5-1 to TRBJ2-3; D is possibly TRBD1 (6 bases). The CDR3 sequence is 13 residues long. Germline CDR1 reads SGHRS; CDR2 reads YFSETQ. Trimming took off 5 bases at V and 5 bases at J, with 12 bases between the two ends. The CDR3 spells CASRRDNLDTQYF. The CDR3 DNA is TGCGCCAGCAGAAGGGACAACCTAGATACGCAGTATTTT.